These 27 T cell receptor beta chains were all obtained from the same sample, sequenced in a study of technical replicates of blood from a few donors. Measured with immunoSEQ multiplex PCR; TCRdb has only the in-frame clones, and not every one. The data hold 75,000 to 100,000 clones, with 90% to 95% observed a single time. Sequenced: T cells isolated from PBMCs. These receptors came from a human donor in good health.

The CDR3 DNA is TGTGCCACCAGCAGAGTGGAGGGTTCCTACGAGCAGTACTTC. It encodes CATSRVEGSYEQYF. The rearrangement links TRBV15 to TRBJ2-7, with D possibly matching TRBD2 (6 bases). Between the trimmed V and J ends, which lost 1 base and 1 base, there was a span of 8 bases. The germline gives CDR1 LNHNV, CDR2 YYDKDF (reference sequence). CDR3 length: 14 residues.

The chain recombines TRBV18 with TRBJ1-1; D may be TRBD1 (5 bases). The CDR3 is made up of 13 amino acids. Trimming stripped 4 bases from V and 4 bases from J, with 10 bases between. Germline V gene lookup returns CDR1 KGHSH and CDR2 LQKENI. Written as DNA, the CDR3 is TGTGCCAGCTCACGGGACTGGTCCACTGAAGCTTTCTTT. Translated: CASSRDWSTEAFF.

The rearrangement uses TRBV7-9 and TRBJ1-4, with D possibly being TRBD1 (6 bases). This CDR3 region has 14 residues. Trimming stripped 3 bases from V and 7 bases from J, with 12 bases between. In germline, CDR1 is SEHNR, CDR2 FQNEAQ (reference sequence). The CDR3 loop reads CASSLNTGSEKLFF. The CDR3 nucleotides are TGTGCCAGCAGCTTGAACACAGGGAGTGAAAAACTGTTTTTT.

The genes are TRBV28 and TRBJ2-1, with 8 bases identical to TRBD2. Germline V CDR1 and CDR2: MDHEN, SYDVKM. The V gene end was trimmed by 2 bases and the J gene end by 6 bases; junction bases not matched to a gene: 12. This CDR3 region has 17 residues. This CDR3 is CASSLITGSGSVNEQFF. CDR3 DNA: TGTGCCAGCAGTTTAATTACCGGAAGCGGGAGCGTCAATGAGCAGTTCTTC.

The rearrangement links TRBV2 to TRBJ2-1; TRBD2 matches at 9 bases. This CDR3 region has 15 residues. J gave up 7 bases and V 4 bases, and 8 bases lay outside the gene matches. The germline V gene encodes CDR1 SNHLY and CDR2 FYNNEI. DNA for the CDR3: TGTGCCAGCAGTGGAGCCAGCGGGAGGTATAATGAGCAGTTCTTC. This gives the protein CASSGASGRYNEQFF.

V is TRBV21-1 and J is TRBJ2-5; whether TRBD1, the table's D call, matches the DNA was not checked. TRBV21-1 is a pseudogene. There are 19 residues in the CDR3. The CDR3 sequence is CASRVRDRGLVDTQETQYF. In nucleotides, the CDR3 is TGTGCCAGCAGAGTAAGAGACAGGGGCTTGGTGGATACGCAAGAGACCCAGTACTTC.

This sequence joins TRBV10-2 and TRBJ2-3, with 11 bases lining up with TRBD2. The trim removed 8 bases at V and 5 bases at J, leaving 9 bases unmatched. This CDR3 comprises 15 residues. CDR1 is WSHSY and CDR2 is SAAADI in the germline V gene. The CDR3 DNA sequence: TGCGCCAGCGAGGGACTAGCGGAGGGGGTAGATACGCAGTATTTT. Amino acids: CASEGLAEGVDTQYF.

DNA of the CDR3: TGTGCCAGCACCAGAAGGGCCGGGAGTTTAAGCACAGATACGCAGTATTTT. It specifies CASTRRAGSLSTDTQYF. The gene calls are TRBV7-2 and TRBJ2-3; possibly TRBD2 for D (6 bases). This CDR3 comprises 17 residues. Between the trimmed V and J ends, which lost 7 bases and 0 bases, there was a span of 20 bases. CDR1 is SGHTA, CDR2 FQGNSA, per germline.

This chain connects TRBV9 to TRBJ2-1; TRBD1 matches 9 bases. V lost 6 bases and J lost 7; bases outside the gene matches: 11. The CDR3 runs 15 residues. Germline V CDR1 and CDR2: SGDLS, YYNGEE. The CDR3 reads CASNPTGGTENEQFF. The CDR3 DNA sequence: TGTGCCAGCAATCCCACAGGGGGCACGGAAAATGAGCAGTTCTTC. Filled out from reference TRBV9 and TRBJ2-1, the complete variable domain reads DSGVTQTPKHLITATGQRVTLRCSPRSGDLSVYWYQQSLDQGLQFLIQYYNGEERAKGNILERFSAQQFPDLHSELNLSSLELGDSALYFCASNPTGGTENEQFFGPGTRLTVL.

The chain carries TRBV6-5 and TRBJ1-2; no reliable D call. Germline lookup yields CDR1 MNHEY and CDR2 SVGAGI. V lost 0 bases, J lost 4 bases, and 9 bases lay in between. The CDR3 sequence is 14 residues long. The CDR3 is CASSYSKDSYGYTF. In DNA, the CDR3 is TGTGCCAGCAGTTACTCGAAGGACTCCTATGGCTACACCTTC.

The chain joins TRBV9 to TRBJ1-3; unclear D gene. The CDR3 consists of 15 residues. Per germline, CDR1 SGDLS and CDR2 YYNGEE. The ends were cut back, 0 bases at V and 0 bases at J, with 7 bases in the middle. The CDR3 nucleotides read TGTGCCAGCAGCGTAGCTGGGAGCTCTGGAAACACCATATATTTT. Amino acids: CASSVAGSSGNTIYF. The full variable domain, completed using reference TRBV9 and TRBJ1-3, is DSGVTQTPKHLITATGQRVTLRCSPRSGDLSVYWYQQSLDQGLQFLIQYYNGEERAKGNILERFSAQQFPDLHSELNLSSLELGDSALYFCASSVAGSSGNTIYFGEGSWLTVV.

V and J are TRBV7-2 and TRBJ1-1, with D maybe TRBD1 (5 bases). CDR3 length: 15 amino acids. Germline CDR1 SGHTA, CDR2 FQGNSA. The germline V and J ends were trimmed by 6 bases and 1 base, with 15 bases remaining between them. The CDR3: CASRPTWGANTEAFF. DNA for the CDR3: TGTGCCAGCAGGCCTACCTGGGGCGCGAACACTGAAGCTTTCTTT.

The V and J genes are TRBV28 and TRBJ2-1; 12 nucleotides match TRBD2. Germline CDR1 MDHEN, CDR2 SYDVKM. The V gene end was trimmed by 0 bases and the J gene end by 5 bases; junction bases not matched to a gene: 5. CDR3 length: 17 amino acids. The CDR3 region has the DNA TGTGCCAGCAGTTTATGGAGGACTAGCGGGATGCACAATGAGCAGTTCTTC. Its protein product is CASSLWRTSGMHNEQFF.

The chain has TRBV5-1 and TRBJ1-1; perhaps TRBD1 as D (5 bases). Germline V gene sequence: CDR1 SGHRS, CDR2 YFSETQ. The CDR3 is 15 residues long. With 0 bases removed from V and 3 bases from J, the gap between germline ends came to 12 bases. In DNA, the CDR3 is TGCGCCAGCAGCTTGGGTCCTGGGGGGTACACTGAAGCTTTCTTT. This gives the protein CASSLGPGGYTEAFF. The full variable domain, with the rest looked up from reference TRBV5-1 and TRBJ1-1, is KAGVTQTPRYLIKTRGQQVTLSCSPISGHRSVSWYQQTPGQGLQFLFEYFSETQRNKGNFPGRFSGRQFSNSRSEMNVSTLELGDSALYLCASSLGPGGYTEAFFGQGTRLTVV.

The gene calls are TRBV27 and TRBJ1-4; TRBD1 might be the D (6 bases). Germline CDR1 reads MNHEY; CDR2 reads SMNVEV (reference sequence). CDR3 length: 16 residues. The V and J ends lost 6 bases and 8 bases respectively, with 22 bases between them. This chain's CDR3 is CASRLSPGALNEKLFF. The CDR3 DNA is TGTGCCAGCAGGCTATCCCCAGGGGCACTTAACGAAAAACTGTTTTTT.

This CDR3 is CSVTTVAYEQYF. CDR3 DNA: TGCAGCGTTACCACGGTAGCCTACGAGCAGTACTTC. This chain connects TRBV29-1 to TRBJ2-7; D uncertain. Germline CDR1 reads SQVTM; CDR2 reads ANQGSEA. The CDR3 is made up of 12 amino acids. V lost 5 bases and J 2 bases, leaving 10 bases between the germline ends.

The table lists this clone with a few counts. The DNA for the CDR3 is TGTGCCAGCAGCTTACAGGAGAACACTGAAGCTTTCTTT. Translation gives CASSLQENTEAFF. The chain links TRBV7-6 to TRBJ1-1; D is unresolved. The CDR3 spans 13 residues. Germline lookup yields CDR1 SGHVS and CDR2 FNYEAQ. Trimming left V 2 bases short and J 1 base short, with 5 bases between.

The chain employs TRBV29-1 and TRBJ2-3, with 10 nucleotides matching TRBD2. CDR1 SQVTM and CDR2 ANQGSEA come from the germline V gene. Trimming at V came to 6 bases and at J to 5 bases, leaving 2 bases not matched to a gene. This CDR3 comprises 12 residues. CDR3 residues: CSVRTSGDTQYF. CDR3 DNA sequence: TGCAGCGTGAGGACTAGCGGAGATACGCAGTATTTT.

V is TRBV7-9 and J is TRBJ1-1, with D perhaps matching TRBD1 (6 bases). Germline CDR1 SEHNR, CDR2 FQNEAQ (reference sequence). CDR3 size: 13 residues. V was clipped by 5 bases and J by 11 bases, with 18 bases between them. In DNA, the CDR3 is TGTGCCAGCAGCCCGGAACAGGGAGAAGGTGCTTTCTTT. Protein sequence: CASSPEQGEGAFF.

The chain carries TRBV5-4 and TRBJ2-1; 8 bases match TRBD2. V lost 3 bases and J lost 4; bases outside the gene matches: 9. Germline CDR1 is SGHNT and CDR2 is YYREEE (reference sequence). This CDR3 region has 16 residues. As DNA, the CDR3 is TGTGCCAGCAGCTCCCCGGTCCTAGCGGGTTACAATGAGCAGTTCTTC. Its protein product is CASSSPVLAGYNEQFF.

V and J are TRBV7-9 and TRBJ2-1, with D possibly TRBD2 on 6 matching bases. Trimming stripped 2 bases from V and 1 base from J, with 12 bases between. The CDR3 totals 16 residues. Germline CDR1 is SEHNR and CDR2 is FQNEAQ (reference sequence). CDR3: CASSLRDSLSYNEQFF. DNA of the CDR3: TGTGCCAGCAGCTTAAGGGACTCTCTTTCCTACAATGAGCAGTTCTTC.

Here the CDR3 DNA reads TGCGCCAGCAGCTTGTCTGTAGGGGGCAACACCGGGGAGCTGTTTTTT. The encoded protein is CASSLSVGGNTGELFF. The chain employs TRBV5-1 and TRBJ2-2, with 7 bases that match TRBD1. Unmatched junction bases numbered 5, after V lost 1 base and J lost 2 bases. Germline V CDR1 and CDR2: SGHRS, YFSETQ. This CDR3 is built from 16 residues.

The chain has TRBV9 and TRBJ2-1, with 11 bases that match TRBD2. This CDR3 region has 18 residues. The trim removed 0 bases at V and 5 bases at J, leaving 10 bases unmatched. Germline assignment: CDR1 SGDLS and CDR2 YYNGEE. The CDR3 is CASSVELAGARGDNEQFF. The CDR3 DNA sequence: TGTGCCAGCAGCGTAGAACTAGCGGGAGCCCGGGGGGACAATGAGCAGTTCTTC. Full variable domain (outside the CDR3, taken from reference TRBV9 and TRBJ2-1): DSGVTQTPKHLITATGQRVTLRCSPRSGDLSVYWYQQSLDQGLQFLIQYYNGEERAKGNILERFSAQQFPDLHSELNLSSLELGDSALYFCASSVELAGARGDNEQFFGPGTRLTVL.

The chain employs TRBV4-1 and TRBJ1-4; D unclear. The CDR3 is 14 amino acids. Germline lookup yields CDR1 MGHRA and CDR2 YSYEKL. Trimming took 3 bases from V and 8 from J, leaving 13 bases between them. Here the CDR3 DNA reads TGCGCCAGCAGCCAGAGACTAGAACCCGAAAAACTGTTTTTT. Translating it yields CASSQRLEPEKLFF.

The J gene is TRBJ2-1, the V gene TRBV28; 11 bases fit TRBD2. J gave up 9 bases and V 4 bases, and 14 bases lay outside the gene matches. This CDR3 region has 17 residues. CDR1 is MDHEN, CDR2 SYDVKM, per germline. CDR3 amino acids: CASSSPLSGRALFEQFF. The CDR3 DNA sequence: TGTGCCAGCAGTTCCCCGCTTAGCGGGAGGGCCCTCTTTGAGCAGTTCTTC.

The chain links TRBV5-6 to TRBJ2-3, with D tentatively TRBD1 (5 bases). Germline V lookup: CDR1 SGHDT, CDR2 YYEEEE. The length of the CDR3 is 17 residues. V was shortened by 0 bases and J by 4 bases, with 18 bases between the two germline ends. The CDR3 protein is CASSLEFRGLLADTQYF. Here the CDR3 DNA reads TGTGCCAGCAGCTTGGAGTTTAGGGGTTTGCTCGCAGATACGCAGTATTTT.

V is TRBV6-5 and J is TRBJ2-7; a possible D gene is TRBD1 (5 bases). The CDR3 is made up of 13 amino acids. Looked up from germline, CDR1 is MNHEY and CDR2 is SVGAGI. The V end lost 5 bases, the J end lost 1 base, and 9 bases lay between the germline ends. CDR3 in amino acids: CASSDRLSYEQYF. In DNA, the CDR3 is TGTGCCAGCAGTGACAGATTATCCTACGAGCAGTACTTC.